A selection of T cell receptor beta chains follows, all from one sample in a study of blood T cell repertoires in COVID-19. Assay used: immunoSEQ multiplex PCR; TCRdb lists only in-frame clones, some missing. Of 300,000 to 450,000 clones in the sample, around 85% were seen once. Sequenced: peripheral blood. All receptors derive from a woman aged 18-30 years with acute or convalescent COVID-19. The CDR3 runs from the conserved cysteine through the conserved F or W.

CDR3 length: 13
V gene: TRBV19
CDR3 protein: CASSPTRGAGYTF

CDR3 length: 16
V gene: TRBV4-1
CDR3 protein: CASSQDPTRGLARYTF

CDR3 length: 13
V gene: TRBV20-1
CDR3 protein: CSASRSIYNEQFF

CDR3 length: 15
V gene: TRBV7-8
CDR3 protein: CASSRIDRTDYGYTF

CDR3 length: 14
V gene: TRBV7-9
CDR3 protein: CASMTGQVDEKLFF

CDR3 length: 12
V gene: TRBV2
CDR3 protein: CASSDRGHGYTF

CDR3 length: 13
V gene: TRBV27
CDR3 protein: CATIGTTSYEQYF

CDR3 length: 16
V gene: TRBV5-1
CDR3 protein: CASSLITGLTTGELFF

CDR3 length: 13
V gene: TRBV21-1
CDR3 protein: CASSKGRNTEAFF

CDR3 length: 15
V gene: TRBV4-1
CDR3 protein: CASSQVTSGLSEQFF

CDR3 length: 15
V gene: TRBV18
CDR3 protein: CASSPDSPTNEKLFF

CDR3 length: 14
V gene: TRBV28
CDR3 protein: CASTQTGLQETQYF

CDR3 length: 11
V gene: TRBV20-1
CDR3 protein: CSAAGQGGYTF

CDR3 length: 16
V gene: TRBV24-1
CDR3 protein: CATSDTGTGPFNEQFF

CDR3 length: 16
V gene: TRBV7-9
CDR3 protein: CASSLEGEEDTGELFF

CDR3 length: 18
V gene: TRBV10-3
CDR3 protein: CAISAAGTGDNSGNTIYF

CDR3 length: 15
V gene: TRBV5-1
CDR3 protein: CASSRGTVENSPLHF

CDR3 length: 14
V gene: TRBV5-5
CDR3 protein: CASSNGQGDSPLHF

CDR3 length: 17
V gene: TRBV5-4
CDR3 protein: CASSLAGSGRARETQYF

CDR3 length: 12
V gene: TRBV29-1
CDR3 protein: CSGGNGNEKLFF

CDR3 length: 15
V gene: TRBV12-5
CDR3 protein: CASGLEAGQGNTIYF

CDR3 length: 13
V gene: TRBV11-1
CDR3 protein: CASSLSGNYEQYF

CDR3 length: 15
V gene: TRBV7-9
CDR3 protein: CASRSPSGATDTQYF

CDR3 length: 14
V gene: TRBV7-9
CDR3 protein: CASSLVTVSYEQYF

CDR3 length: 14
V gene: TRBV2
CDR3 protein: CASRAGLSNQPQHF

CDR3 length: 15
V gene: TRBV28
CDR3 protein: CASSSAGGLGEKLFF

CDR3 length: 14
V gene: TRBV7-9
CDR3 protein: CASSSDSATKEQYF

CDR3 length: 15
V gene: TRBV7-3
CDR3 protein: CASSFYGGAQETQYF